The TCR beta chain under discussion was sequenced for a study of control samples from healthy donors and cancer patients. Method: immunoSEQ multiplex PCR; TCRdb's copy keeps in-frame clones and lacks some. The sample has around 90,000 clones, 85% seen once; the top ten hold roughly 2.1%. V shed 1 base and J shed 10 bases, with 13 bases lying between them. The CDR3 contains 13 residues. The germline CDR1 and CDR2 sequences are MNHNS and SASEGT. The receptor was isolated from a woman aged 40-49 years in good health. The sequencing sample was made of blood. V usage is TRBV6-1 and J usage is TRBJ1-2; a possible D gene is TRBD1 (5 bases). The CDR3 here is CASSEEGTRIYTF. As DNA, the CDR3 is TGTGCCAGCAGTGAAGAAGGGACGCGGATCTACACCTTC.